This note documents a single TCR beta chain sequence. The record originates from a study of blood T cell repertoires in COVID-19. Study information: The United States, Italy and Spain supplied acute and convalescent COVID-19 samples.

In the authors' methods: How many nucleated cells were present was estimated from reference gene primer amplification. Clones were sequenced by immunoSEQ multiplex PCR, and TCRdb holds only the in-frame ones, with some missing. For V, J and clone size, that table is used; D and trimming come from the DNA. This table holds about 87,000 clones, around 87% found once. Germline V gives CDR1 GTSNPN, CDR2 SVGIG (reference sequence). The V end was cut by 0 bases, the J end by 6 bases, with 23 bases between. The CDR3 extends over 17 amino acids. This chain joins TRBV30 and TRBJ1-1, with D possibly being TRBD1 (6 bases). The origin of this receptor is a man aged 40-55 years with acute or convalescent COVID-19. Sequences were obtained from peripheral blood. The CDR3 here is CAWSVRVTGDFSSEAFF. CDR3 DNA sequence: TGTGCCTGGAGTGTACGGGTGACAGGTGACTTCAGTTCTGAAGCTTTCTTT.